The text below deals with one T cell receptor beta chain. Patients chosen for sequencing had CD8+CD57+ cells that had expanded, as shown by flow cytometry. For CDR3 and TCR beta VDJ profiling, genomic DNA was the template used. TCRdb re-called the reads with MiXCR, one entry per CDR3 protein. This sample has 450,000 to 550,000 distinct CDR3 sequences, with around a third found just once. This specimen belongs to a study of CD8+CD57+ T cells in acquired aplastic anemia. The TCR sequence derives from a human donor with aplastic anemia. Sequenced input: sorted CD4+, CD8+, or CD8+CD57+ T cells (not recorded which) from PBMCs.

CDR3 DNA: TGCAGTGCTAGAGCAGTAAATACGCAGTATTTT. This codes for CSARAVNTQYF. The V call is TRBV20-1, the J call TRBJ2-3; D gene uncertain. The CDR3 is made up of 11 amino acids. Germline assignment: CDR1 DFQATT and CDR2 SNEGSKA (reference sequence). With 1 base removed from V and 7 bases from J, the gap between germline ends came to 6 bases.